The sequence of this T cell receptor beta chain was determined in a study of Ad26.COV2.S vaccination and SARS-CoV-2 variants. V lost 2 bases and J lost 1, with 5 bases in between. The CDR3 covers 13 residues. Germline CDR1 reads MDHEN; CDR2 reads SYDVKM. Sample treatment: 15 to 20 received Ad26.COV2.S at low or high dose, single or two shots; 5 received placebo; per-sample allocation not given. Day 63 following the first vaccine or placebo injection was when the samples were taken. Vaccine was an Ad26 vector expressing Wuhan-strain SARS-CoV-2 spike. Broader study findings: After vaccination, substantial breadth of spike-specific CD8+ and CD4+ responses was reported. Breadth and depth estimates from TCRs may understate total T cell responses. Non-spike TCR breadth did not differ much between vaccine and placebo recipients.

Profiled with immunoSEQ multiplex PCR; TCRdb holds only in-frame clones, not every one. The repertoire holds over 400,000 clones, with around 90% as singletons. Note on this clone: Its antigen is as yet unknown. This specimen includes other DNA sequences encoding the same CDR3.

The clonotype comes from a person aged 18 to 65 who received the Ad26.COV2.S COVID-19 vaccine or a placebo. The chain employs TRBV28 and TRBJ1-1; the D is unclear. Sequences were derived from peripheral blood, sampled in a trial of Ad26.COV2.S vaccine versus placebo. The CDR3 nucleotides are TGTGCCAGCAGTTTAGGTTCGAACACTGAAGCTTTCTTT. Its protein is CASSLGSNTEAFF.